Given below is one T cell receptor (beta chain) in context. Its antigen is not known. The data stem from a study of cytomegalovirus exposure and HLA in healthy donors. A multiplex PCR was run with 60 Vbeta primers and 13 Jbeta primers. Measured with immunoSEQ multiplex PCR; TCRdb has only the in-frame clones, and not every one. The repertoire table contains about 120,000 clones. CDR3 size: 15 residues. Per the germline V gene, CDR1 is SGHDT and CDR2 is YYEEEE. The V and J ends lost 4 bases and 8 bases, in that order; junction bases with no gene match: 9. Findings of the study overall: Sequencing artifact likely explains a cluster of highly shared sequence variants.

Sequencing was performed on PBMCs. This sequence was found in a man under 40 in good health and CMV-seronegative. The rearrangement uses TRBV5-6 and TRBJ2-1; TRBD1 matches at 10 bases. In nucleotides, the CDR3 is TGTGCCAGCAGCCAATCCGGGACAGGGGTCCATGAGCAGTTCTTC. Translating it yields CASSQSGTGVHEQFF.